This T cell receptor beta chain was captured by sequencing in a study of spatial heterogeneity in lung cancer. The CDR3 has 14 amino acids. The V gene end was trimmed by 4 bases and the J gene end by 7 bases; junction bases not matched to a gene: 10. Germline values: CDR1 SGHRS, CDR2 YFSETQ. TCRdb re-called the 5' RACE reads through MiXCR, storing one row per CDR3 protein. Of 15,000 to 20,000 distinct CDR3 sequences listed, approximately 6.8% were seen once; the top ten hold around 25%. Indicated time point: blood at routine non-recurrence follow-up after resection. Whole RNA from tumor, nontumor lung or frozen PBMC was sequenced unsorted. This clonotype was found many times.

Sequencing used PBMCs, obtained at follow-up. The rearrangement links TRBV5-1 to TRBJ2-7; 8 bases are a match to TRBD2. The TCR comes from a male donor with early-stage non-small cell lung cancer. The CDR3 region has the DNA TGCGCCAGCAGCACCAGCGGGAGTGGTACTGAGCAGTACTTC. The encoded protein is CASSTSGSGTEQYF.